These 23 T cell receptor beta chains were all obtained from the same sample, sequenced in a study of shared clonotypes between healthy human individuals. The protocol was immunoSEQ multiplex PCR, while the TCRdb copy is restricted to in-frame clones and leaves out a portion. The table has about 2.2 million clones, about 94% seen once; the top ten hold around 1.8%. Naive CD8 isolation took CD45RO-negative cells positively selected for CCR7 and excluded terminally differentiated effector memory CD45RA+ cells. Sequenced material: naive CD8+ T cells from PBMCs. The receptors were gathered from a man aged 18-30 years in good health. Some clones in this sample may be carry-over from other donors' samples.

The chain joins TRBV25-1 to TRBJ2-3; D gene ambiguous. V lost 3 bases to trimming and J lost 4 bases, with 14 bases between them. Germline CDR1 MGHDK, CDR2 SYGVNS. The CDR3 loop spans 15 amino acids. The CDR3 region is CASSDTVSKSDTQYF. The CDR3 nucleotides read TGTGCCAGCAGTGACACCGTGTCAAAGTCAGATACGCAGTATTTT.

V is TRBV19 and J is TRBJ2-2; a weak D match, TRBD2 (6 bases). CDR3 size: 14 residues. V was trimmed by 3 bases and J by 6 bases, leaving 11 bases between them. Germline-derived CDR1 and CDR2 are LNHDA and SQIVND (reference sequence). Here the CDR3 DNA reads TGTGCCAGTAGTATGATGGCTAGCGCCGGGGAGCTGTTTTTT. This gives the protein CASSMMASAGELFF.

This clone appeared once. The V call is TRBV19, the J call TRBJ2-4; D remains ambiguous. Germline values: CDR1 LNHDA, CDR2 SQIVND (reference sequence). Between the trimmed V and J ends, which lost 4 bases and 8 bases, there was a span of 18 bases. The CDR3 covers 15 residues. The CDR3 bases are TGTGCCAGTAGTAAGGAGCGACGGCCGATAGACATTCAGTACTTC. This codes for CASSKERRPIDIQYF.

The CDR3 coding sequence is TGTGCCAGCAGCCACCGGACTAGCGGAGATCCCCTCGAGCAGTACTTC. Its translation: CASSHRTSGDPLEQYF. The V and J genes are TRBV9 and TRBJ2-7; 10 bases are shared with TRBD2. This CDR3 contains 16 residues. The trim removed 4 bases at V and 6 bases at J, leaving 13 bases unmatched. CDR1 and CDR2 from the germline V gene are SGDLS and YYNGEE.

This clone was observed once. The chain carries TRBV9 and TRBJ2-4; 9 nucleotides align to TRBD1. This CDR3 has 18 residues. The ends lost 4 bases at V and 2 bases at J; junction bases unmatched: 13. CDR1 and CDR2 (germline): SGDLS, YYNGEE. CDR3 DNA: TGTGCCAGCAGCCCTAGGGGGACAGGGTATTTCCCCAAAAACATTCAGTACTTC. Translated, it gives CASSPRGTGYFPKNIQYF.

This sequence joins TRBV7-8 and TRBJ2-1, with 8 positions matching TRBD1. Germline CDR1 SGHVS, CDR2 FQNEAQ. V dropped 5 bases and J dropped 12; count of bases not matched to a gene: 6. The CDR3 spans 12 residues. In DNA, the CDR3 is TGTGCCAGCAGCCCAGGGGGCCCCGGGCAGTTCTTC. Residues: CASSPGGPGQFF.

This chain joins TRBV19 and TRBJ2-7, with 8 bases matching TRBD1. Looked up from germline, CDR1 is LNHDA and CDR2 is SQIVND (reference sequence). The V segment lost 3 bases and the J segment 0 bases; nucleotides outside the gene matches: 4. This CDR3 has 15 amino acids. The CDR3 nucleotides are TGTGCCAGTAGTATCCGGACAGGGCCCTCCTACGAGCAGTACTTC. This sequence encodes CASSIRTGPSYEQYF.

The J gene is TRBJ1-1, the V gene TRBV27; 10 bases are shared with TRBD1. The ends lost 5 bases at V and 4 bases at J; junction bases unmatched: 13. CDR1 MNHEY and CDR2 SMNVEV come from the germline V gene (reference sequence). The CDR3 sequence is 17 residues long. Here the CDR3 reads CASSRRTGGIVSTEAFF. CDR3 sequence (DNA): TGTGCCAGCAGTCGACGGACAGGGGGAATTGTGAGCACTGAAGCTTTCTTT.

The chain couples TRBV9 to TRBJ2-1, with 13 bases lining up with TRBD2. Germline V gene data show CDR1 as SGDLS and CDR2 as YYNGEE. Trimming took 2 bases from V and 9 from J; bases not matched to a gene: 5. CDR3 length: 15 amino acids. The CDR3 bases are TGTGCCAGCAGCGTCCGGACTAGCGGGAGTGCTGAGCAGTTCTTC. Its protein is CASSVRTSGSAEQFF.

The chain recombines TRBV14 with TRBJ2-3; 12 nucleotides align to TRBD2. V trimming: 3 bases; J trimming: 6 bases; junction bases outside the gene matches: 1. The CDR3 spans 14 residues. Germline lookup yields CDR1 SGHDN and CDR2 FVKESK. This CDR3 reads CASSHLAGGDTQYF. CDR3 bases: TGTGCCAGCAGCCATCTAGCGGGAGGGGATACGCAGTATTTT. The full variable domain, completed using reference TRBV14 and TRBJ2-3, is EAGVTQFPSHSVIEKGQTVTLRCDPISGHDNLYWYRRVMGKEIKFLLHFVKESKQDESGMPNNRFLAERTGGTYSTLKVQPAELEDSGVYFCASSHLAGGDTQYFGPGTRLTVL.

The rearrangement links TRBV28 to TRBJ1-4, with a possible D match to TRBD1 (5 bases). Trimming took off 5 bases at V and 7 bases at J, with 17 bases between the two ends. The CDR3 totals 15 residues. Germline CDR1 and CDR2: MDHEN and SYDVKM. The CDR3 DNA follows: TGTGCCAGCAGTCGGAACCCCAGGGCAGGTGAAAAACTGTTTTTT. It translates to CASSRNPRAGEKLFF.

This chain uses TRBV7-8 with TRBJ2-1; D gene ambiguous. The germline V gene encodes CDR1 SGHVS and CDR2 FQNEAQ. The CDR3 is made up of 16 amino acids. The germline V and J ends were trimmed by 4 bases and 3 bases, with 16 bases remaining between them. CDR3 DNA sequence: TGTGCCAGCAGCTCGCAAATCCCTCCGGGCTACAATGAGCAGTTCTTC. Residues: CASSSQIPPGYNEQFF.

The chain uses TRBV4-3 and TRBJ1-5; no definite D call. The CDR3 runs 15 residues. Germline assignment: CDR1 LGHNA and CDR2 YSLEER. Deletions cut 1 base from V and 0 bases from J, with 7 bases between. CDR3 nucleotides: TGCGCCAGCAGCCAAGTTCTCAGTAGCAATCAGCCCCAGCATTTT. This codes for CASSQVLSSNQPQHF.

This chain links TRBV30 with TRBJ2-5, with no clear D. The CDR3 contains 13 residues. Germline assignment: CDR1 GTSNPN and CDR2 SVGIG (reference sequence). Trimming removed 4 bases from V and 8 bases from J, with 17 bases in between. The CDR3 here is CAWTPEYRSTQYF. As DNA, the CDR3 is TGTGCCTGGACTCCCGAGTACCGTTCTACCCAGTACTTC.

The chain employs TRBV27 and TRBJ2-7; 11 nucleotides match TRBD2. V shed 4 bases, J shed 3 bases, and the junction held 20 bases outside the gene matches. The CDR3 is 20 residues long. Germline assignment: CDR1 MNHEY and CDR2 SMNVEV (reference sequence). The CDR3 protein is CASSSHTSGLAASQYYEQYF. The CDR3 DNA sequence: TGTGCCAGCAGTTCCCACACTTCGGGACTAGCGGCCTCTCAATACTACGAGCAGTACTTC.

The chain joins TRBV7-6 to TRBJ1-4; a possible D gene is TRBD1 (5 bases). V was cut by 5 bases and J by 5 bases, with 15 bases left in between. CDR3 length: 15 residues. Germline lookup yields CDR1 SGHVS and CDR2 FNYEAQ. Here the CDR3 DNA reads TGTGCCAGCAGCGAGACCCTGGGGCTAAATGAAAAACTGTTTTTT. This gives the protein CASSETLGLNEKLFF.

This chain connects TRBV21-1 to TRBJ2-7; TRBD1, as called in the table, went unchecked against the DNA. TRBV21-1 corresponds to a pseudogene. The CDR3 runs to 13 residues. CDR3 sequence: CAGPDRGLHEQYF. The CDR3 region has the DNA TGTGCCGGCCCCGACAGGGGTCTCCACGAGCAGTACTTC.

This clone has only one observation. This chain joins TRBV4-1 and TRBJ1-5; D call uncertain. There are 15 residues in the CDR3. The V gene's germline CDR1 is MGHRA and CDR2 YSYEKL. V gave up 0 bases and J gave up 6 bases, with 12 bases separating them. CDR3 sequence: CASSQEESWSQPQHF. The CDR3, as DNA: TGCGCCAGCAGCCAAGAAGAGAGCTGGAGTCAGCCCCAGCATTTT.

The V gene is TRBV27, the J gene TRBJ2-3; 12 bases line up with TRBD2. The CDR3 loop spans 15 amino acids. Germline values: CDR1 MNHEY, CDR2 SMNVEV (reference sequence). The ends lost 6 bases at V and 4 bases at J; junction bases unmatched: 5. CDR3 in amino acids: CASRVLAGGPDTQYF. The CDR3 region has the DNA TGTGCCAGCAGGGTACTAGCGGGAGGCCCAGATACGCAGTATTTT.

This clone was recorded once. The chain has TRBV9 and TRBJ1-4, with TRBD1 as a possible D gene (6 bases). Germline values: CDR1 SGDLS, CDR2 YYNGEE. Trimming removed 4 bases from V and 3 bases from J, with 13 bases in between. The CDR3 runs 15 residues. DNA for the CDR3: TGTGCCAGCAGCTTTACGGGACAACCTAATGAAAAACTGTTTTTT. Protein: CASSFTGQPNEKLFF.

The chain's CDR3 is CASGPKWGSRRASDTQYF. CDR3 bases: TGCGCCAGCGGGCCGAAGTGGGGGAGCCGGCGTGCTTCAGATACGCAGTATTTT. The gene calls are TRBV4-1 and TRBJ2-3; D may correspond to TRBD1 or TRBD2 (5 bases each). The V gene lost 8 bases and the J gene lost 4 bases, with 28 bases spanning the gap. CDR3 length: 18 amino acids. The germline V gene encodes CDR1 MGHRA and CDR2 YSYEKL.

This chain links TRBV27 with TRBJ1-1; a possible D gene is TRBD1 (5 bases). From germline, CDR1 is MNHEY and CDR2 SMNVEV (reference sequence). This CDR3 spans 15 amino acids. Trimming took 3 bases from V and 3 from J, leaving 14 bases between them. CDR3 sequence: CASSLGPGQDTEAFF. The CDR3 coding sequence is TGTGCCAGCAGTTTGGGCCCGGGGCAGGACACTGAAGCTTTCTTT.

The chain has TRBV7-8 and TRBJ2-2; TRBD1 aligns across 7 bases. This CDR3 region has 13 residues. J was trimmed by 7 bases and V by 6 bases; bases with no gene match: 5. Germline V gene lookup returns CDR1 SGHVS and CDR2 FQNEAQ. The CDR3 nucleotides read TGTGCCAGCAGTTACGACAGGGTCGGGGAGCTGTTTTTT. Protein: CASSYDRVGELFF.